These 24 T cell receptor beta chains came from one sample sequenced in a study of OX40 agonist ivuxolimab in advanced cancers. Assay used: immunoSEQ multiplex PCR; TCRdb lists only in-frame clones, some missing. Of some 50,000 clones in the sample, about 87% were seen once. The sequenced sample was CD4+ or CD8+ T cells sorted from blood, obtained in a trial of the OX40 agonist ivuxolimab. The receptor source for this set is an adult with an advanced solid tumor such as melanoma, head and neck, liver or kidney cancer.

This sequence joins TRBV2 and TRBJ2-4, with D perhaps assigned TRBD1 or TRBD2 (6 bases each). Per germline, CDR1 SNHLY and CDR2 FYNNEI. V was clipped by 3 bases and J by 3 bases, with 12 bases between them. The CDR3 runs 15 residues. CDR3 DNA: TGTGCCAGCAGTGAGATACAGGGAGGCAAAAACATTCAGTACTTC. This gives the protein CASSEIQGGKNIQYF.

This chain links TRBV11-2 with TRBJ2-1; D tentatively fits TRBD1 or TRBD2 (5 bases each). The germline V gene has CDR1 SGHAT and CDR2 FQNNGV. The CDR3 sequence is 19 residues long. Trimming cost V 1 base and J 7 bases, with 26 bases left between them. The CDR3 nucleotides are TGTGCCAGCAGCTTAGGTCGTTTATGGGGACCATCCGAGTCGAATGAGCAGTTCTTC. Translating it yields CASSLGRLWGPSESNEQFF.

The chain combines TRBV27 with TRBJ1-1; 8 bases match TRBD1. CDR1 is MNHEY, CDR2 SMNVEV, per germline (reference sequence). The CDR3 covers 15 residues. J gave up 4 bases and V 4 bases, and 8 bases lay outside the gene matches. CDR3 in DNA: TGTGCCAGCAGTTCCTGGACAGGGCGGTCCACTGAAGCTTTCTTT. It is translated as CASSSWTGRSTEAFF.

In the case of this clone: At one boundary the junction diverges from the germline segment, which might be a read error. J is TRBJ1-2 and V is TRBV6-1, with D uncertain. There are 14 residues in the CDR3. From germline, CDR1 is MNHNS and CDR2 SASEGT. Written as DNA, the CDR3 is TGTGCCAGCAGCGAAGCGGGTGCTAACTATGGCTACACCTTC. Amino acids: CASSEAGANYGYTF.

The chain carries TRBV4-2 and TRBJ2-3; the D call may be TRBD1 or TRBD2 (7 bases each). The V end lost 0 bases, the J end lost 0 bases, and 19 bases lay between the germline ends. This CDR3 region has 19 residues. The V gene's germline CDR1 is LGHNA and CDR2 YNFKEQ. This CDR3 is CASSQDLGGGRISTDTQYF. CDR3 sequence (DNA): TGTGCCAGCAGCCAAGATCTGGGAGGGGGCCGTATCAGCACAGATACGCAGTATTTT.

The rearrangement uses TRBV5-1 and TRBJ2-5; D is undetermined. V lost 2 bases, J lost 0 bases, and 11 bases lay in between. Germline V gene data show CDR1 as SGHRS and CDR2 as YFSETQ. This CDR3 comprises 15 residues. In nucleotides, the CDR3 is TGCGCCAGCAGCTTAAAGGGCCTAGACCAAGAGACCCAGTACTTC. This gives the protein CASSLKGLDQETQYF.

The J gene is TRBJ2-7, the V gene TRBV5-4; 8 nucleotides agree with TRBD1. This CDR3 has 14 residues. The J segment lost 5 bases and the V segment lost 4 bases, leaving 8 bases of the junction unmatched. Germline values: CDR1 SGHNT, CDR2 YYREEE (reference sequence). This chain's CDR3 is CASSTTGVVHEQYF. CDR3 coding DNA: TGTGCCAGCAGCACGACAGGGGTGGTCCACGAGCAGTACTTC.

V and J are TRBV7-2 and TRBJ1-5, with TRBD1 matching over 7 bases. Trimming at V came to 5 bases and at J to 2 bases, leaving 9 bases not matched to a gene. The CDR3 is 16 amino acids. Germline V gene lookup returns CDR1 SGHTA and CDR2 FQGNSA. The CDR3 coding sequence is TGTGCCAGCAGCGACAGGGTAGGCCCAGGCAATCAGCCCCAGCATTTT. Translated: CASSDRVGPGNQPQHF. The whole variable domain, remainder taken from reference TRBV7-2 and TRBJ1-5, is GAGVSQSPSNKVTEKGKDVELRCDPISGHTALYWYRQSLGQGLEFLIYFQGNSAPDKSGLPSDRFSAERTGGSVSTLTIQRTQQEDSAVYLCASSDRVGPGNQPQHFGDGTRLSIL.

The J gene is TRBJ1-2, the V gene TRBV28; TRBD1 might be the D (5 bases). Per the germline V gene, CDR1 is MDHEN and CDR2 is SYDVKM. V lost 4 bases and J 9 bases, leaving 18 bases between the germline ends. The CDR3 extends over 14 amino acids. CDR3 protein: CASSSGTGMRSYTF. The CDR3 DNA reads TGTGCCAGCAGTTCAGGGACGGGGATGCGTAGCTACACCTTC.

The chain carries TRBV19 and TRBJ2-7; no definite D call. Trimming pared 8 bases from V and 0 bases from J, leaving 14 bases between. Germline loops: CDR1 LNHDA, CDR2 SQIVND (reference sequence). This CDR3 region has 14 residues. Written as DNA, the CDR3 is TGTGCCAGTCAGCAACAGCATAACTCCTACGAGCAGTACTTC. Amino acid sequence: CASQQQHNSYEQYF.

This clone was picked up one time. J is TRBJ1-2 and V is TRBV28; no clear D gene. V dropped 2 bases and J dropped 8 bases, with 9 bases sitting between them. Per the germline V gene, CDR1 is MDHEN and CDR2 is SYDVKM. The CDR3 totals 12 residues. The CDR3 reads CASSLAGWGYTF. The CDR3 DNA is TGTGCCAGCAGTTTAGCCGGGTGGGGCTACACCTTC.

The genes are TRBV28 and TRBJ1-2; D ambiguous. CDR3 length equals 13 residues. Germline loops: CDR1 MDHEN, CDR2 SYDVKM. V lost 3 bases and J lost 4, with 9 bases in between. In DNA form, the CDR3 reads TGTGCCAGCAGTTTTCCGGAGGGCTATGGCTACACCTTC. Amino acid sequence: CASSFPEGYGYTF.

V gene TRBV5-1 combines with J gene TRBJ2-7, with D possibly being TRBD1 (5 bases). The CDR3 is 15 amino acids. The germline V and J ends were trimmed by 4 bases and 0 bases, with 14 bases remaining between them. CDR1 is SGHRS and CDR2 is YFSETQ in the germline V gene. CDR3 nucleotide sequence: TGCGCCAGCAGCCTTTATAGGGGTACCTCCTACGAGCAGTACTTC. Protein: CASSLYRGTSYEQYF.

The chain uses TRBV28 and TRBJ1-5; TRBD1 aligns across 7 bases. The germline V gene encodes CDR1 MDHEN and CDR2 SYDVKM. This CDR3 region has 15 residues. J lost 2 bases, V lost 5 bases, and 6 bases had no gene match. The CDR3 nucleotides read TGTGCCAGCAGTCACGGACAGGAGGGCAATCAGCCCCAGCATTTT. Residues: CASSHGQEGNQPQHF.

In nucleotides, the CDR3 is TGTGCCAGCAAGGGGCCTGACAATGAGCAGTTCTTC. Encoded protein: CASKGPDNEQFF. The chain is built from TRBV2 and TRBJ2-1; possibly TRBD1 for D (5 bases). The CDR3 length is 12 residues. Germline V lookup: CDR1 SNHLY, CDR2 FYNNEI. V was cut by 7 bases and J by 5 bases, with 9 bases left in between.

CDR3 residues: CASSPGGVLRYTF. CDR3 in DNA: TGTGCCAGCAGCCCAGGGGGCGTATTGCGCTACACCTTC. The V and J genes are TRBV6-1 and TRBJ1-2, with 8 bases matching TRBD1. Germline CDR1 MNHNS, CDR2 SASEGT. The CDR3 length is 13 residues. V was pared by 6 bases and J by 9 bases, with 9 bases of the junction left unmatched.

CDR3 in amino acids: CASSNSGANNEQFF. The CDR3 nucleotides read TGTGCCAGCAGTAATAGCGGGGCCAACAATGAGCAGTTCTTC. V is TRBV28 and J is TRBJ2-1; 8 bases align to TRBD2. J lost 5 bases, V lost 5 bases, and 5 bases had no gene match. Germline CDR1 and CDR2: MDHEN and SYDVKM. The CDR3 extends over 14 amino acids.

V gene TRBV29-1 combines with J gene TRBJ2-7; 8 nucleotides match TRBD1. Germline trimming cut 6 bases from V and 1 base from J; bases unmatched to any gene: 5. This CDR3 spans 13 amino acids. Germline V CDR1 and CDR2: SQVTM, ANQGSEA. The CDR3 region has the DNA TGCAGCGTCGGACAGGGAGCATCCTACGAGCAGTACTTC. It is translated as CSVGQGASYEQYF.

V gene TRBV7-8 combines with J gene TRBJ2-2, with a tentative D call TRBD1 (6 bases). The CDR3 loop spans 16 amino acids. With 5 bases removed from V and 4 bases from J, the gap between germline ends came to 17 bases. Germline-derived CDR1 and CDR2 are SGHVS and FQNEAQ. The chain's CDR3 is CASSAEQGLFTGELFF. Written as DNA, the CDR3 is TGTGCCAGCAGCGCAGAGCAGGGGTTGTTCACCGGGGAGCTGTTTTTT.

V is TRBV27 and J is TRBJ2-7; 8 positions match TRBD1. Germline assignment: CDR1 MNHEY and CDR2 SMNVEV (reference sequence). The CDR3 length is 13 residues. The V segment lost 3 bases and the J segment 5 bases; nucleotides outside the gene matches: 3. The CDR3 DNA is TGTGCCAGCAGTTTGTACAGGGGGGACGAGCAGTACTTC. It specifies CASSLYRGDEQYF.

CDR3 DNA: TGCGCCAGCAGCCAAGATCGAGGGCTGAGAGCACCGAACACCGGGGAGCTGTTTTTT. It codes for CASSQDRGLRAPNTGELFF. The chain combines TRBV4-1 with TRBJ2-2; D is possibly TRBD2 (5 bases). V was cut by 0 bases and J by 0 bases, with 17 bases left in between. Germline V gene sequence: CDR1 MGHRA, CDR2 YSYEKL. This CDR3 has 19 residues.

The chain is built from TRBV6-5 and TRBJ1-4; D is unresolved. With 2 bases removed from V and 7 bases from J, the gap between germline ends came to 8 bases. This CDR3 comprises 13 residues. The germline V gene has CDR1 MNHEY and CDR2 SVGAGI. Here the CDR3 reads CASSYRGGEKLFF. The CDR3 DNA sequence: TGTGCCAGCAGTTACAGAGGCGGTGAAAAACTGTTTTTT.

The V gene is TRBV15, the J gene TRBJ1-5, with a weak D call TRBD1 (5 bases). CDR3 length: 15 amino acids. V lost 0 bases, J lost 8 bases, and 14 bases lay in between. Per the germline V gene, CDR1 is LNHNV and CDR2 is YYDKDF (reference sequence). This chain's CDR3 is CATSRDHGGREPQHF. CDR3 sequence (DNA): TGTGCCACCAGCAGAGATCACGGGGGTAGGGAGCCCCAGCATTTT.

CDR3 nucleotides: TGTGCCAGCTCACTAAGGCTTACAGGGAGTGATGTGGATGAGCAGTTCTTC. Protein product: CASSLRLTGSDVDEQFF. The chain has TRBV18 and TRBJ2-1, with a weak D call TRBD1 (6 bases). This CDR3 region has 17 residues. V shed 4 bases and J shed 8 bases, with 24 bases lying between them. CDR1 is KGHSH, CDR2 LQKENI, per germline.